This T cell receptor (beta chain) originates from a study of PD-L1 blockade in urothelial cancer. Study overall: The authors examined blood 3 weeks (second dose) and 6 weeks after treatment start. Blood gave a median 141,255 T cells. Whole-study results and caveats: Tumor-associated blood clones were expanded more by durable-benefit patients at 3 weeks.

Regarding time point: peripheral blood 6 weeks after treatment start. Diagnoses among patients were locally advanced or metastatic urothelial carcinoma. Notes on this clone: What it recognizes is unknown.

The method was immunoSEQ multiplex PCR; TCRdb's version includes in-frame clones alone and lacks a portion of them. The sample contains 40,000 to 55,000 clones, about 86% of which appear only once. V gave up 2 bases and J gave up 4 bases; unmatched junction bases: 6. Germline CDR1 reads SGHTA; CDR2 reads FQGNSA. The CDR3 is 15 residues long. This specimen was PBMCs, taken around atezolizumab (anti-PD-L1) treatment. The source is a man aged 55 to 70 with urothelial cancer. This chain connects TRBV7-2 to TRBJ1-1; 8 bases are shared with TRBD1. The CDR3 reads CASSLTLTGGTEAFF. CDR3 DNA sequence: TGTGCCAGCAGCTTAACCCTAACAGGGGGCACTGAAGCTTTCTTT.